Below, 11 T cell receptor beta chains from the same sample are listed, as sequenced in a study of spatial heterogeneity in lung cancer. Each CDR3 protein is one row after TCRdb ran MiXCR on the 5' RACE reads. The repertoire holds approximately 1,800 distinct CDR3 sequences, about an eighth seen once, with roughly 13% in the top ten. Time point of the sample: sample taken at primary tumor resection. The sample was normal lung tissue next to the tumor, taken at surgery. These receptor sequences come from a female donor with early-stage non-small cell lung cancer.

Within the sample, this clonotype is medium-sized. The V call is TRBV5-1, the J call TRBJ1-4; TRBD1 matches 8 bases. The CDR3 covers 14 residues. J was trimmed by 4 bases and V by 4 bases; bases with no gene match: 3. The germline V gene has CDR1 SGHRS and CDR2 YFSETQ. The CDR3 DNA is TGCGCCAGCAGCCCTGGACAGGGTAATGAAAAACTGTTTTTT. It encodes CASSPGQGNEKLFF.

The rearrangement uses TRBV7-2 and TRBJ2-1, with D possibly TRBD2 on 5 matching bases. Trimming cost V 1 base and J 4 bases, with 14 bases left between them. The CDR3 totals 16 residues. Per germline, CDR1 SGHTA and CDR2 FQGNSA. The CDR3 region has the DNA TGTGCCAGCAGCTTAGACGCGGCTAGCCTTTACAATGAGCAGTTCTTC. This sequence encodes CASSLDAASLYNEQFF.

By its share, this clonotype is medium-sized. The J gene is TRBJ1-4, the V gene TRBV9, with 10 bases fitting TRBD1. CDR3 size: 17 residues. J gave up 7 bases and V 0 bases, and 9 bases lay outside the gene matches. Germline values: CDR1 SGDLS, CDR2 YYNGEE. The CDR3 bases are TGTGCCAGCAGCGTAGGACCCGGACAGGGGGGGAGTGAAAAACTGTTTTTT. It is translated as CASSVGPGQGGSEKLFF.

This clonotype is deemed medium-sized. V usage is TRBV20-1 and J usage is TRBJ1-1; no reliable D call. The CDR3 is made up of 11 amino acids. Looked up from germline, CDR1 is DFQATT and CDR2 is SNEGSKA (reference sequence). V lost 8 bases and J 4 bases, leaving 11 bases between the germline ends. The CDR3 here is CSSRGGTEAFF. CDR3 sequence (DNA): TGCAGTTCCCGAGGAGGCACTGAAGCTTTCTTT.

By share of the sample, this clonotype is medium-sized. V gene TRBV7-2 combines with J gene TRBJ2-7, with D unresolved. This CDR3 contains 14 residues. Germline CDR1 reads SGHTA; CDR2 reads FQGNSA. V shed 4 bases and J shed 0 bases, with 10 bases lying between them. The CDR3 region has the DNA TGTGCCAGCAGCTCGAACAGAGACTCCTACGAGCAGTACTTC. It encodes CASSSNRDSYEQYF.

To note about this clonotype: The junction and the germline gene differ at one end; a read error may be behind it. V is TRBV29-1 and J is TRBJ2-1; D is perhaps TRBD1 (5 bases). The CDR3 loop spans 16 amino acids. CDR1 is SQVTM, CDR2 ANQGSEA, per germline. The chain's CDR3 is CGVEDLQGSSCNEQFF. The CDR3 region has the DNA TGCGGCGTTGAAGATCTCCAGGGAAGCTCCTGCAATGAGCAGTTCTTC.

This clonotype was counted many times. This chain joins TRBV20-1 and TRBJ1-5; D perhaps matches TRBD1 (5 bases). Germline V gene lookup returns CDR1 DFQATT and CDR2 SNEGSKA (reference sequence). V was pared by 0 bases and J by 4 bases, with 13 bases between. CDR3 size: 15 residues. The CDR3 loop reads CSARDSRGSNQPQHF. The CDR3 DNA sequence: TGCAGTGCTAGAGATTCAAGGGGTTCTAATCAGCCCCAGCATTTT.

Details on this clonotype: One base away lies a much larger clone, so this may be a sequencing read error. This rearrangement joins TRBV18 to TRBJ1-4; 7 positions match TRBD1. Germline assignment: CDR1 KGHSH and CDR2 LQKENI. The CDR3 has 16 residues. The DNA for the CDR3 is TGTGCCAGCTCACCAACAGGGGATGCGGCTAATGAAAAACTGTATTTT. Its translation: CASSPTGDAANEKLYF.

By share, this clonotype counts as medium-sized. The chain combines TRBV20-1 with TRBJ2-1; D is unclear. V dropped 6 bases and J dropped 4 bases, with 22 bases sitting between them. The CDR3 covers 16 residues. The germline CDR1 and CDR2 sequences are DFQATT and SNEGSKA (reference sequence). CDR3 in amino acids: CSAPPASAEHYNEQFF. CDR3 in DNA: TGCAGTGCACCCCCGGCCAGCGCAGAACATTACAATGAGCAGTTCTTC.

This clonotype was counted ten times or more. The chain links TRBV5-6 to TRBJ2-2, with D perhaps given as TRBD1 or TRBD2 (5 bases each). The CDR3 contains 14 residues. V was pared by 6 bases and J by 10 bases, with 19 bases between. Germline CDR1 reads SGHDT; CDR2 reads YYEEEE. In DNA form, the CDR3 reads TGTGCCAGCACCCGTTCCGGGACGCCGCAGGAGCTGTTTTTT. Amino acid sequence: CASTRSGTPQELFF.

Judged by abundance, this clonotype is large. The CDR3 nucleotides are TGTGCCAGCAGCTTAGAGGGGCCAACCTACAATGAGCAGTTCTTC. Protein sequence: CASSLEGPTYNEQFF. The chain employs TRBV11-3 and TRBJ2-1; maybe TRBD1 (5 bases). The CDR3 consists of 15 residues. V was pared by 0 bases and J by 2 bases, with 8 bases between. Germline V gives CDR1 SGHNT, CDR2 YENEEA.